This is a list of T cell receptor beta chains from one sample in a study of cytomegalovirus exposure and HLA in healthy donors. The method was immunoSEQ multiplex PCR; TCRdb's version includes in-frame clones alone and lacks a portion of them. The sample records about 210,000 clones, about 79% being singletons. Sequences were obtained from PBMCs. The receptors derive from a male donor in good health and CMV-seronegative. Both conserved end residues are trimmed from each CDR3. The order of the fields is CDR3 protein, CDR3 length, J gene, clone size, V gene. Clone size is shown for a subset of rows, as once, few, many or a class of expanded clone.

ASSLAVGLASYNEQF 15 TRBJ2-1 once TRBV7-7
ASSQSGQLYTDTQY 14 TRBJ2-3 . TRBV4-1
ASSLGVSNQPQH 12 TRBJ1-5 . TRBV5-4
ASSLTGTGDNEKLF 14 TRBJ1-4 . TRBV28
ASTYSTDTQY 10 TRBJ2-3 . TRBV2
ASSVHRRGLSIDYEQY 16 TRBJ2-7 . TRBV5-6
ASSQGSSGNYEQY 13 . . TRBV4-1
AWSGIRGTGVGYT 13 TRBJ1-2 . TRBV30
ASSLGRLAGDLYEQY 15 TRBJ2-7 . TRBV5-1
ASTGEPRVDEQF 12 TRBJ2-1 . TRBV6-1
ASSGWRGPSYNEQF 14 TRBJ2-1 . TRBV5-5
ASTPGDRGNYGYT 13 TRBJ1-2 . TRBV9
ASSQGRLARGGETQY 15 TRBJ2-5 . TRBV14
ATSPMGQVHSNQPQH 15 TRBJ1-5 . TRBV15
AICDKGDTEAF 11 TRBJ1-1 . TRBV10-3
ATSLVRWLTANSPLH 15 TRBJ1-6 . TRBV10-1
ASSLWGVSGELF 12 TRBJ2-2 few TRBV7-8
ASASGSDTHYEQY 13 TRBJ2-7 . TRBV6-5
ASSEWGGNSPLH 12 TRBJ1-6 . TRBV6-1
ASSRTGGVDTEAF 13 TRBJ1-1 . TRBV19
ATSRGPLDTQY 11 TRBJ2-3 . TRBV15
ASSLADRVTGANVLT 15 TRBJ2-6 . TRBV5-4
ASSLPGLAYYEQY 13 TRBJ2-7 . TRBV19
ASTRDRVQETQY 12 TRBJ2-5 . TRBV6-1
ASSLGTSGRSYEQY 14 TRBJ2-7 . TRBV7-2
SAMRGLGEKLF 11 TRBJ1-4 few TRBV29-1
ASSQERGTDTQY 12 TRBJ2-3 . TRBV4-3
ASRDRGRGTQY 11 TRBJ2-5 few TRBV28
SVDPGQGTQY 10 TRBJ2-5 once TRBV29-1
ASSEVGQGGEKLF 13 TRBJ1-4 . TRBV25-1
ASSLGLAGGDTQY 13 TRBJ2-3 . TRBV11-2
ASSLGGHSYNSPLH 14 TRBJ1-6 . TRBV5-1
ASSFRAYNEQF 11 TRBJ2-1 . TRBV7-2
ASSLQGTYGYT 11 TRBJ1-2 . TRBV7-8
ASSLDRQSVAPLH 13 TRBJ1-6 . TRBV7-8
ASSSARGGYT 10 TRBJ1-2 few TRBV5-1
ASSKMGGGGNSYEQY 15 TRBJ2-7 . TRBV21-1
ASSLTGSGTGGPYEQY 16 TRBJ2-7 . TRBV7-3
AISEPSSGAYEQY 13 TRBJ2-7 . TRBV10-3
ASSVVGVSTDTQY 13 TRBJ2-3 . TRBV9
ASSLVAGPHEQY 12 TRBJ2-7 . TRBV5-1
SVVPTGLNEKLF 12 TRBJ1-4 once TRBV29-1
ASSVSGGASYNEQF 14 TRBJ2-1 . TRBV9
ASSYGGEVGYT 11 TRBJ1-2 once TRBV28
ASSEQGATNEKLF 13 TRBJ1-4 . TRBV2
ASKVAGEAYEQF 12 TRBJ2-1 . TRBV28